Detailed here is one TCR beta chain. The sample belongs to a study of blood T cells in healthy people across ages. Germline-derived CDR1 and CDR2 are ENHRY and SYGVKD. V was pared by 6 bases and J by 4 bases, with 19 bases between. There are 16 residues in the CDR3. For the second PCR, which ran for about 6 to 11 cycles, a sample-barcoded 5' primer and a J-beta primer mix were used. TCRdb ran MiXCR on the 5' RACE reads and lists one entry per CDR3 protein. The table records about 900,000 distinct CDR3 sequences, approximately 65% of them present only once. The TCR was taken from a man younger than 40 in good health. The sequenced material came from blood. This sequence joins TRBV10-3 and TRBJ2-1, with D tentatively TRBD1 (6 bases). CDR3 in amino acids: CAISPTGTRPYNEQFF. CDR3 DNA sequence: TGTGCCATCAGCCCCACAGGGACAAGACCTTACAATGAGCAGTTCTTC.